Listed here is a single TCR beta chain. The data stem from a study of T cell changes during pregnancy in multiple sclerosis. Method: immunoSEQ multiplex PCR; TCRdb's copy keeps in-frame clones and lacks some. The sample holds approximately 61,000 clones, around 90% seen once. Trimming removed 0 bases from V and 0 bases from J, with 8 bases in between. The CDR3 is 15 residues long. Germline V gene data show CDR1 as MGHRA and CDR2 as YSYEKL. This clonotype was sampled from a female donor with multiple sclerosis, enrolled in a pregnancy study. Sequencing was performed on peripheral blood, taken in the first trimester of pregnancy. The chain carries TRBV4-1 and TRBJ2-5; maybe TRBD2 (6 bases). The CDR3 DNA reads TGCGCCAGCAGCCAAGAAGGGGACTACCAAGAGACCCAGTACTTC. Protein sequence: CASSQEGDYQETQYF.